This paragraph covers one T cell receptor beta chain sequence. The CDR3 spans 14 residues. Germline V CDR1 and CDR2: MNHEY, SVGAGI. The V end lost 2 bases, the J end lost 4 bases, and 12 bases lay between the germline ends. Per the original methods: Amplification from reference gene primers served as the basis for estimated nucleated cell counts. The assay was immunoSEQ multiplex PCR, and TCRdb's table has in-frame clones only and misses some. From that table come the V and J calls and clone size; the DNA was used to work out D and trimming. The sample has fewer than 100,000 clones, about four fifths seen once; the top ten hold 20% to 25%. These data originate in a study of blood T cell repertoires in COVID-19. About the study: Both acute and convalescent COVID-19 samples were obtained from the United States, Italy and Spain. Sample material is recorded as cDNA or gDNA derived from T cells, B-cell-depleted T cells, or PBMCs.

This clonotype was sampled from a human donor in a cohort sampled during active COVID-19. The chain employs TRBV6-5 and TRBJ2-7; TRBD2 might be the D (6 bases). The sample comprised peripheral blood. The CDR3 loop reads CASSYSLAQYEQYF. The CDR3 bases are TGTGCCAGCAGTTACAGCCTAGCGCAGTACGAGCAGTACTTC.